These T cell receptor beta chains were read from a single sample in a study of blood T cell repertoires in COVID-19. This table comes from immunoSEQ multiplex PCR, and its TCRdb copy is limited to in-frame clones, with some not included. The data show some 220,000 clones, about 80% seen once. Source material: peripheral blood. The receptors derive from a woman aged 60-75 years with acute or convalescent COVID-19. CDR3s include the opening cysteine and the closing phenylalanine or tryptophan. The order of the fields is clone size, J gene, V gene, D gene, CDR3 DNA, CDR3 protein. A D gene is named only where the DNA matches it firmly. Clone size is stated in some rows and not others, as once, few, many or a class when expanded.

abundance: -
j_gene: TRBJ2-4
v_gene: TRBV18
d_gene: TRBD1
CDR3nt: TGTGCCAGCTCTACGGGACAGGGGGCCAAAAACATTCAGTACTTC
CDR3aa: CASSTGQGAKNIQYF

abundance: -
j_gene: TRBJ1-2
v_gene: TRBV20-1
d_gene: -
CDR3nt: TGCAGTGCCCAGGTCGATTATGGCTACACCTTC
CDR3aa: CSAQVDYGYTF

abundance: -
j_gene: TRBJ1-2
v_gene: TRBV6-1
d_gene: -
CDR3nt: TGTGCCAGCAGTGAAGGAGGGAACCTCTGGTATGGCTACACCTTC
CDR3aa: CASSEGGNLWYGYTF

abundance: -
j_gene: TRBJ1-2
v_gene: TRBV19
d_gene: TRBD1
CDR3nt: TGTGCCAGTAGTATTTCCTTCCCAGGGGGCTATGGCTACACCTTC
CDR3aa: CASSISFPGGYGYTF

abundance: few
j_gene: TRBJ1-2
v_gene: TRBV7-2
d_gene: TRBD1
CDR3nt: TGTGCCACACATTCCCAGGGGGCGGCGTGGGGCTACACCTTC
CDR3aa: CATHSQGAAWGYTF

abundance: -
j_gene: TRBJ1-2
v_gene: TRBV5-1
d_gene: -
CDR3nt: TGCGCCAGCAGCTGGACCTGGACAAACTATGGCTACACCTTC
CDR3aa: CASSWTWTNYGYTF

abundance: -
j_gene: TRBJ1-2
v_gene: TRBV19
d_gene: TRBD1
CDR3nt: TGTGCCAGTAGTATCTCAGGGGGCATCGGCTATGGCTACACCTTC
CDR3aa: CASSISGGIGYGYTF

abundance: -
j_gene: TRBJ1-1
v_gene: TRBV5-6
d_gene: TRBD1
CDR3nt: TGTGCCAGCAGCGAGACAGGGCGCGGGACTGAAGCTTTCTTT
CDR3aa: CASSETGRGTEAFF

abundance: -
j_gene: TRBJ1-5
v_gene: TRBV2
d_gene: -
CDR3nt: TGTGCCAGCAGTTATAGCAATCAGCCCCAGCATTTT
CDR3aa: CASSYSNQPQHF

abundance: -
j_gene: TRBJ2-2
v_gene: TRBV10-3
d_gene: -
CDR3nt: TGTGCCATCAGTGAGTCTGCGCGGGGTGAGACCGGGGAGCTGTTTTTT
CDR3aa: CAISESARGETGELFF

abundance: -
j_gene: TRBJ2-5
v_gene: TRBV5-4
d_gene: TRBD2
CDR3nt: TGTGCCAGCAGCAAATCTAGCGGGGAGACCCAGTACTTC
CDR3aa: CASSKSSGETQYF

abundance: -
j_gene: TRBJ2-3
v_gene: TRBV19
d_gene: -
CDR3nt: TGTGCCAGTAGTGAATTAGGGGGTAGCGCAGATACGCAGTATTTT
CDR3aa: CASSELGGSADTQYF

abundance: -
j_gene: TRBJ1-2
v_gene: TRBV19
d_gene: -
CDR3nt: TGTGCCAGTAGTATAGATTTAGACAGCCCATTTTATGGCTACACCTTC
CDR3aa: CASSIDLDSPFYGYTF

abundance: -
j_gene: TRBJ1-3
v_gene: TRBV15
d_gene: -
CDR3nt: TGTGCCACCAGCAGAATAAGCCGCTCTGGAAACACCATATATTTT
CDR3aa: CATSRISRSGNTIYF

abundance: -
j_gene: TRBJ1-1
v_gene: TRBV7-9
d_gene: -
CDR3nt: TGTGCCAGCAGCCTGGGAGTAGGCACTGAAGCTTTCTTT
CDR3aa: CASSLGVGTEAFF

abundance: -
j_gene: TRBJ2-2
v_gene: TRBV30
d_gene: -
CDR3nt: TGTGCCTGGAGTGTCCGACTCGGGGCCGGGGAGCTGTTTTTT
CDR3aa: CAWSVRLGAGELFF

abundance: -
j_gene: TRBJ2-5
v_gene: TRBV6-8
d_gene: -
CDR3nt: TGTGCCAGCAGTTACTCGAGGGTTCACCGCCAGTACTTC
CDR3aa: CASSYSRVHRQYF

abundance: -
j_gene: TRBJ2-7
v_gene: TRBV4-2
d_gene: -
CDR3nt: TGTGCCAGCAGCCAAGTTCTGGGGCAGCAATACGAGCAGTACTTC
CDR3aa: CASSQVLGQQYEQYF

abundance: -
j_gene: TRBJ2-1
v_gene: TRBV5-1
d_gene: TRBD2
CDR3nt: TGCGCCAGCAGCTTGGCCGGCGGGGGGGTACCCCGAAGCTCCTACAATGAGCAGTTCTTC
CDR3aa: CASSLAGGGVPRSSYNEQFF

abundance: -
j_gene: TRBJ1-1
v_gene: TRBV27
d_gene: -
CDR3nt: TGTGCCAGCAGTTTATTTTACGGGAACACTGAAGCTTTCTTT
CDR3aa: CASSLFYGNTEAFF

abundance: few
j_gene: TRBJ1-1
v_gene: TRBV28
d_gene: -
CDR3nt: TGTGCCAGCAGTTTAGACGGACTTCGGAACACTGAAGCTTTCTTT
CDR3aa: CASSLDGLRNTEAFF

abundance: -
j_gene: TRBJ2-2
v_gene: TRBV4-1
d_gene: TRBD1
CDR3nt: TGCGCCAGCAGCCTCCTGACAGGGACCGGGGAGCTGTTTTTT
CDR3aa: CASSLLTGTGELFF

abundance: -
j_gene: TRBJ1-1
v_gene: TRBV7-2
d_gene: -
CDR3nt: TGTGCCAGCAGCTCACAGGGCGGGAACACTGAAGCTTTCTTT
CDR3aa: CASSSQGGNTEAFF

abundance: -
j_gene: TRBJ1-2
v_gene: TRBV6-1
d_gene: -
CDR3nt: TGTGCCAGCAGTGAAGCAAGGCAGGGGAACTATGGCTACACCTTC
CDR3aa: CASSEARQGNYGYTF

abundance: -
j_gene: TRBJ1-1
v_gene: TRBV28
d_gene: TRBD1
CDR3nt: TGTGCCAGCAAATTGACAGGGTTCACTGAAGCTTTCTTT
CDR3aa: CASKLTGFTEAFF

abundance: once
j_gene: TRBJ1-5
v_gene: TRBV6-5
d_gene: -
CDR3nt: TGTGCCAGCAGTTACAACAGGGCAGGACAGCCCCAGCATTTT
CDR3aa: CASSYNRAGQPQHF

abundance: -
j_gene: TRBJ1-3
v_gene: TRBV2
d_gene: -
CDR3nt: TGTGCCAGTAAAATTTACTCTGGAAACACCATATATTTT
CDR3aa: CASKIYSGNTIYF

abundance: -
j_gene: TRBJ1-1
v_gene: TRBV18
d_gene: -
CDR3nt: TGTGCCAGCTCACCTGGTTCCAGGGTGAACACTGAAGCTTTCTTT
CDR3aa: CASSPGSRVNTEAFF

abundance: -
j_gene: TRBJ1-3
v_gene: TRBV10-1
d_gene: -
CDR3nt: TGCGCCAGCAGCCTCTCCAGGGGAAACACCATATATTTT
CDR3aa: CASSLSRGNTIYF

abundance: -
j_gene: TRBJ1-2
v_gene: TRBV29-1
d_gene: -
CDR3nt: TGCAGCGTTGCCGGGTGGACAGACTATGGCTACACCTTC
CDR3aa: CSVAGWTDYGYTF

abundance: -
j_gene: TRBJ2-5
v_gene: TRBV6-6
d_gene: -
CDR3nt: TGTGCCAGCAGTTACGCGCCCCAAGAGACCCAGTACTTC
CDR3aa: CASSYAPQETQYF

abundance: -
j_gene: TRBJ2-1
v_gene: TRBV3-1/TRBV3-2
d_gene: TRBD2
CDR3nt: TGTGCCAGCAGCCGGGGACTAGCGGGGGACAATGAGCAGTTCTTC
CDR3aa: CASSRGLAGDNEQFF

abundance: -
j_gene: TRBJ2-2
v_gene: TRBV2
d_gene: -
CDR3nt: TGTGCCAGCAGTGAATGGGCAGGCTTCACCGGGGAGCTGTTTTTT
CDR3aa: CASSEWAGFTGELFF

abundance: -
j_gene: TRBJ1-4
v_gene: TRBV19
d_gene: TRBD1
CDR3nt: TGTGCCAGTAGTCGACAGGGACCCGGAACAACTAATGAAAAACTGTTTTTT
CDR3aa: CASSRQGPGTTNEKLFF

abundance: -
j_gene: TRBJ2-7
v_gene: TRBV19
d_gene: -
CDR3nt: TGTGCCAGTAGTTCGCAGACGGGTTCCTACGAGCAGTACTTC
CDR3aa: CASSSQTGSYEQYF

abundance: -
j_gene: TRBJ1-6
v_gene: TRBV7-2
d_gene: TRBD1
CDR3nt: TGTGCCAGCAGCCCCGGGACAGGGAAGAATTCACCCCTCCACTTT
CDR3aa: CASSPGTGKNSPLHF